The following is a TCR beta chain sequence with its context. Germline lookup yields CDR1 MDHEN and CDR2 SYDVKM. CDR3 length: 17 residues. V gave up 6 bases and J gave up 1 base, with 21 bases separating them. The sample comes from a study of blood T cell repertoires in COVID-19. Study context: Samples came from the United States, Italy and Spain, spanning acute and convalescent COVID-19.

The authors' processing: By means of reference gene primer amplification, nucleated cell counts were estimated. TCRdb's copy holds only in-frame clones and misses some; the assay was immunoSEQ multiplex PCR. V and J calls and clone size are as listed in that table; D and trimming were resolved from the DNA. This table holds fewer than 35,000 clones, nearly 90% found once. This chain joins TRBV28 and TRBJ1-1, with D perhaps matching TRBD1 (5 bases). The TCR comes from a man aged 55 to 69 with active COVID-19. Source material: peripheral blood. The CDR3, as DNA: TGTGCCAGCAGCCTCTACTCCCAGGGAGCGGGGAACACTGAAGCTTTCTTT. This sequence encodes CASSLYSQGAGNTEAFF.